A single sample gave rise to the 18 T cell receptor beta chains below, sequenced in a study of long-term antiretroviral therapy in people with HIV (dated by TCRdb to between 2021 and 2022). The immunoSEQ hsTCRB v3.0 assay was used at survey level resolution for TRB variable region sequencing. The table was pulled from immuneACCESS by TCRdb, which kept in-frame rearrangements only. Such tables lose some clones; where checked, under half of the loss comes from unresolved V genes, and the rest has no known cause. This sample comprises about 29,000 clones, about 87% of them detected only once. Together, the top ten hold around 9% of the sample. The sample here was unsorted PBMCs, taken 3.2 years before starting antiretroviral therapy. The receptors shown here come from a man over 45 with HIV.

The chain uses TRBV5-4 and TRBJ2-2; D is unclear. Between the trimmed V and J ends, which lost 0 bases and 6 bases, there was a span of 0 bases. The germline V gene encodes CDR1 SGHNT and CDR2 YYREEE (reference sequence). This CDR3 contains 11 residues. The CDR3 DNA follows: TGTGCCAGCAGCTTGGCCGGGGAGCTGTTTTTT. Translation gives CASSLAGELFF.

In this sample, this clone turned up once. The CDR3: CASSQNRKEAGELFF. The CDR3 DNA reads as TGTGCCAGCTCGCAAAACAGGAAAGAGGCCGGGGAGCTGTTTTTT. This rearrangement joins TRBV18 to TRBJ2-2, with D perhaps matching TRBD1 (5 bases). CDR3 size: 15 residues. V gave up 6 bases and J gave up 6 bases, with 17 bases separating them. CDR1 and CDR2 (germline): KGHSH, LQKENI.

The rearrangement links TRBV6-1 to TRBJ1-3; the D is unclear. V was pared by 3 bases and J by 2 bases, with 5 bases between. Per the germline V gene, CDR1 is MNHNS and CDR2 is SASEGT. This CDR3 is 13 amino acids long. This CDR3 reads CASSEGPGNTIYF. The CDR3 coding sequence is TGTGCCAGCAGTGAGGGCCCTGGAAACACCATATATTTT.

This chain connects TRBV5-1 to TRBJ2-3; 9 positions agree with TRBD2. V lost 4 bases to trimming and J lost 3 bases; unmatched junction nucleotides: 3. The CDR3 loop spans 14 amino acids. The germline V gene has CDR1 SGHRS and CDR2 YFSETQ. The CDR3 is CASSAGLATDTQYF. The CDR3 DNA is TGCGCCAGCAGCGCTGGACTAGCGACAGATACGCAGTATTTT.

As DNA, the CDR3 is TGTGCCAGCACCTACGGTGCGGGGGCCTACGAGCAGTACTTC. It is translated as CASTYGAGAYEQYF. This chain links TRBV2 with TRBJ2-7; 7 nucleotides agree with TRBD2. The CDR3 has 14 residues. V shed 7 bases and J 2 bases; nucleotides not matched to a gene: 8. Per germline, CDR1 SNHLY and CDR2 FYNNEI.

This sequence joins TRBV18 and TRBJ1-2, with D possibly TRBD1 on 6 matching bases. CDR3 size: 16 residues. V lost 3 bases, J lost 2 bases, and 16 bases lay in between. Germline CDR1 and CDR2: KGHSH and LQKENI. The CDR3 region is CASSPTSDRLNYGYTF. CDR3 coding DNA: TGTGCCAGCTCACCCACCAGCGACAGGTTGAACTATGGCTACACCTTC.

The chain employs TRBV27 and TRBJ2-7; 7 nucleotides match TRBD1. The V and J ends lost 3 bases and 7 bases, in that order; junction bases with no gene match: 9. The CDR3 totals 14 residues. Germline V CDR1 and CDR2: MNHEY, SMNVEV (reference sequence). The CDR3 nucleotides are TGTGCCAGCAGTTTCGGCCGACAGGGATGGGAGCAGTACTTC. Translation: CASSFGRQGWEQYF.

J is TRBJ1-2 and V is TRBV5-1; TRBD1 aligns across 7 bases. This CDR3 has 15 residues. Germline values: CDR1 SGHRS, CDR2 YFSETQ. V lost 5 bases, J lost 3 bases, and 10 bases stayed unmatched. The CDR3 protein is CASRQSTGTDYGYTF. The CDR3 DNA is TGCGCCAGCAGACAAAGCACCGGGACAGACTATGGCTACACCTTC.

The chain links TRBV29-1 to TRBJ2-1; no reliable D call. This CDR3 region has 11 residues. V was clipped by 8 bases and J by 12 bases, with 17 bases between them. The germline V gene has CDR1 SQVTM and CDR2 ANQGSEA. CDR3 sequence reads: CSSRVGSGQFF. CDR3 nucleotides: TGCAGCTCCCGGGTCGGGTCCGGGCAGTTCTTC.

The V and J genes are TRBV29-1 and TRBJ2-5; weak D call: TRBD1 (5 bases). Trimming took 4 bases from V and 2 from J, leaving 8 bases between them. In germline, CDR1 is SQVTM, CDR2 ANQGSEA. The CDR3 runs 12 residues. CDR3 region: CSVGRTQETQYF. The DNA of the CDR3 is TGCAGCGTTGGGCGGACACAAGAGACCCAGTACTTC.

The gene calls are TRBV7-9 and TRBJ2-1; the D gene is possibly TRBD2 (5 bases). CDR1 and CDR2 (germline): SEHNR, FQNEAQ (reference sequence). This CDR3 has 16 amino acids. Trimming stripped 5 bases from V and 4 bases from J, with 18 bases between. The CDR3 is CASSPLVTGSYNEQFF. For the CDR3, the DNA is TGTGCCAGCAGCCCCCTTGTGACTGGGAGTTACAATGAGCAGTTCTTC.

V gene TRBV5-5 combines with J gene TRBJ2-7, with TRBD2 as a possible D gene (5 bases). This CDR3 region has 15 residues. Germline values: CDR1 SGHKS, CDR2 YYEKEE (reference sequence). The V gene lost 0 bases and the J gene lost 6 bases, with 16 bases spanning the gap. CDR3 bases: TGTGCCAGCAGCTTGGCAGGTTGGTCTAGCAGCGAGCAGTACTTC. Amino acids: CASSLAGWSSSEQYF.

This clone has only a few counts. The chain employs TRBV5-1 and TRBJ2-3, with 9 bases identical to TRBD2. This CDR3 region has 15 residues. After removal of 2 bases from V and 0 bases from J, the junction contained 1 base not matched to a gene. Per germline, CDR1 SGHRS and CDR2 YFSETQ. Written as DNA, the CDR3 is TGCGCCAGCAGCTTTAGCGGGGGAAGCACAGATACGCAGTATTTT. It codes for CASSFSGGSTDTQYF.

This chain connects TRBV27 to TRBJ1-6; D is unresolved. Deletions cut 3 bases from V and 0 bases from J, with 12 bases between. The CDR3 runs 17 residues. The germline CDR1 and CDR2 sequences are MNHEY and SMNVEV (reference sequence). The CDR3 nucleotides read TGTGCCAGCAGTTTCCGGATTTATAGCTCCTATAATTCACCCCTCCACTTT. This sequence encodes CASSFRIYSSYNSPLHF.

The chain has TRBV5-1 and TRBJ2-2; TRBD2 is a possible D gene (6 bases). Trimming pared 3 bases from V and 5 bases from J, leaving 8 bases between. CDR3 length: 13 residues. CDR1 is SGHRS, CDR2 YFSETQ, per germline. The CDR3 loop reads CASSSAGTGELFF. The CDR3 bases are TGCGCCAGCAGCTCTGCGGGAACCGGGGAGCTGTTTTTT.

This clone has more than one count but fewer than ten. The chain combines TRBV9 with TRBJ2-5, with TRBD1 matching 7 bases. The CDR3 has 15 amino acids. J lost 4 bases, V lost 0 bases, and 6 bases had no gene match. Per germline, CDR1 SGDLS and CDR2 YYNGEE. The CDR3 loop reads CASSVVGDSRETQYF. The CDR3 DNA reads TGTGCCAGCAGCGTAGTTGGGGACAGTCGAGAGACCCAGTACTTC.

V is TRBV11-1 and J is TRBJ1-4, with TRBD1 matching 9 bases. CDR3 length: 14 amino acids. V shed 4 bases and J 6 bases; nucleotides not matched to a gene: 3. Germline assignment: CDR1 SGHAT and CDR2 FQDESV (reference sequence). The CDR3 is CASSYRGQDEKLFF. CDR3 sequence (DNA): TGTGCCAGCAGCTACAGGGGGCAGGATGAAAAACTGTTTTTT.

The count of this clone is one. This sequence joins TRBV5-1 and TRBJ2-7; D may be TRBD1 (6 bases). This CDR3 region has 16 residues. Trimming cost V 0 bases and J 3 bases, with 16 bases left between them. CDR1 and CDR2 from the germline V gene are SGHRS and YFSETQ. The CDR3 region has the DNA TGCGCCAGCAGCTTGGGGGACGGACAGAACCTCTACGAGCAGTACTTC. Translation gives CASSLGDGQNLYEQYF.